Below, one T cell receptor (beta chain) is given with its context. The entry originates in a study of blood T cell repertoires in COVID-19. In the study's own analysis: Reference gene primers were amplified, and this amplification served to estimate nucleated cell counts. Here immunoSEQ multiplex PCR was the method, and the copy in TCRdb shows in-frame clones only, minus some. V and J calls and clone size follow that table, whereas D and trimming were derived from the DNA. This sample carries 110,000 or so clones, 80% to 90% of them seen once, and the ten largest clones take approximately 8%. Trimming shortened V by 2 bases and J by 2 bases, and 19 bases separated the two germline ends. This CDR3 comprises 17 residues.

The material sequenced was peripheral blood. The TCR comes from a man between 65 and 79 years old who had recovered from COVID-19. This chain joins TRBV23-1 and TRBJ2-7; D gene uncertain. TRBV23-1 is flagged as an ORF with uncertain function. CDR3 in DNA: TGCGCCAGCAGTCAACCCCGTTTCGGTAGTCCGGCCTACGAGCAGTACTTC. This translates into CASSQPRFGSPAYEQYF.